These 21 T cell receptor beta chains were sequenced from one sample in a study of T cell changes during pregnancy in multiple sclerosis (dated by TCRdb to between 2018 and 2021). Library preparation was by the immunoSEQ multiplex PCR assay. This immuneACCESS table, as held by TCRdb, lists in-frame sequences with V and J called but not all clones. Of the missing ones, under half trace to an unresolved V gene in checked studies; the others have no known cause. Within this sample are about 75,000 clones, with approximately 95% of them counted one time only. Together, the top ten hold roughly 0.13% of the sample. The material was CD4+ T cells from peripheral blood mononuclear cells, obtained after pregnancy. The receptor source for this set is a female donor with multiple sclerosis, enrolled in a pregnancy study.

J is TRBJ2-3 and V is TRBV9; no firm D call. This CDR3 comprises 14 residues. Germline loops: CDR1 SGDLS, CDR2 YYNGEE. Trimming removed 0 bases at V and 1 base at J, with 6 bases between. The CDR3 protein is CASSVVQGTDTQYF. The CDR3 DNA reads as TGTGCCAGCAGCGTAGTTCAGGGCACAGATACGCAGTATTTT.

In DNA form, the CDR3 reads TGTGCCAGCAGCTTAGCGGCAGGGGGCACCGGGGAGCTGTTTTTT. It yields the protein CASSLAAGGTGELFF. The chain recombines TRBV7-2 with TRBJ2-2, with 7 nucleotides matching TRBD1. The CDR3 has 15 amino acids. Germline V CDR1 and CDR2: SGHTA, FQGNSA. Trimming cost V 0 bases and J 4 bases; bases outside gene matches: 2. Together with reference TRBV7-2 and TRBJ2-2, the CDR3 gives the full variable domain: GAGVSQSPSNKVTEKGKDVELRCDPISGHTALYWYRQSLGQGLEFLIYFQGNSAPDKSGLPSDRFSAERTGGSVSTLTIQRTQQEDSAVYLCASSLAAGGTGELFFGEGSRLTVL.

The V call is TRBV7-9, the J call TRBJ2-2, with TRBD2 matching over 11 bases. Germline V CDR1 and CDR2: SEHNR, FQNEAQ (reference sequence). The junction had 6 bases not matched to a gene; V was cut back by 3 bases and J by 0 bases. The CDR3 has 18 amino acids. The CDR3 sequence: CASSFLAGGRANTGELFF. For the CDR3, the DNA is TGTGCCAGCAGCTTTCTAGCGGGAGGACGAGCGAACACCGGGGAGCTGTTTTTT.

CDR3 amino acids: CASSIWTGTGNNEQFF. Here the CDR3 DNA reads TGTGCCAGTAGTATTTGGACAGGGACGGGAAACAATGAGCAGTTCTTC. The chain links TRBV19 to TRBJ2-1; 8 nucleotides line up with TRBD1. V was pared by 3 bases and J by 5 bases, with 9 bases of the junction left unmatched. Germline V gene data show CDR1 as LNHDA and CDR2 as SQIVND (reference sequence). This CDR3 has 16 residues.

V is TRBV28 and J is TRBJ1-1, with D possibly matching TRBD1 (5 bases). The CDR3 totals 13 residues. From germline, CDR1 is MDHEN and CDR2 SYDVKM. The V end lost 2 bases, the J end lost 6 bases, and 10 bases lay between the germline ends. The CDR3 loop is CASSLSWGPEAFF. The DNA of the CDR3 is TGTGCCAGCAGTTTAAGTTGGGGCCCTGAAGCTTTCTTT.

This clone was detected only a few times. The gene calls are TRBV14 and TRBJ1-5; D is unresolved. Per the germline V gene, CDR1 is SGHDN and CDR2 is FVKESK. Trimming left V 1 base short and J 7 bases short, with 8 bases between. The CDR3 is made up of 13 amino acids. CDR3 coding DNA: TGTGCCAGCAGCCAAGGGGTACAGCAGCCCCAGCATTTT. It codes for CASSQGVQQPQHF. Full variable domain (missing parts from reference TRBV14 and TRBJ1-5): EAGVTQFPSHSVIEKGQTVTLRCDPISGHDNLYWYRRVMGKEIKFLLHFVKESKQDESGMPNNRFLAERTGGTYSTLKVQPAELEDSGVYFCASSQGVQQPQHFGDGTRLSIL.

V is TRBV5-1 and J is TRBJ1-1, with D maybe TRBD1 (5 bases). This CDR3 is 14 amino acids long. Germline-derived CDR1 and CDR2 are SGHRS and YFSETQ. Between the trimmed V and J ends, which lost 5 bases and 1 base, there was a span of 12 bases. As DNA, the CDR3 is TGCGCCAGCAGGCTGGAGGGGAGGAACACTGAAGCTTTCTTT. Translated: CASRLEGRNTEAFF.

The rearrangement joins TRBV11-1 to TRBJ2-1; TRBD2 matches at 14 bases. The CDR3 runs 15 residues. Germline loops: CDR1 SGHAT, CDR2 FQDESV (reference sequence). V was pared by 5 bases and J by 7 bases, with 4 bases of the junction left unmatched. CDR3 loop: CASSIWTSGRNEQFF. The CDR3 DNA is TGTGCCAGCAGCATCTGGACTAGCGGGAGGAATGAGCAGTTCTTC.

V gene TRBV7-6 combines with J gene TRBJ1-4; D possibly corresponds to TRBD1 (6 bases). Germline V gene lookup returns CDR1 SGHVS and CDR2 FNYEAQ. Trimming cost V 5 bases and J 8 bases, with 15 bases left between them. The CDR3 runs to 14 residues. The CDR3 sequence: CASSRGSRGEKLFF. The CDR3 DNA reads TGTGCCAGCAGCAGGGGTAGTAGGGGGGAAAAACTGTTTTTT.

The genes are TRBV6-6 and TRBJ1-1, with 8 bases identical to TRBD1. The ends lost 6 bases at V and 8 bases at J; junction bases unmatched: 5. Germline V gene data show CDR1 as MNHNY and CDR2 as SVGAGI (reference sequence). The CDR3 covers 12 residues. The CDR3 reads CASRTGQGEAFF. CDR3 DNA sequence: TGTGCCAGCAGAACCGGACAGGGAGAAGCTTTCTTT.

This chain connects TRBV7-8 to TRBJ1-1; 9 bases match TRBD1. After removal of 5 bases from V and 3 bases from J, the junction contained 7 bases not matched to a gene. Germline-derived CDR1 and CDR2 are SGHVS and FQNEAQ. The CDR3 length is 15 residues. The CDR3 sequence is CASSPRQGVYTEAFF. The DNA for the CDR3 is TGTGCCAGCAGCCCCCGACAGGGGGTATACACTGAAGCTTTCTTT.

This clone was seen just once. The V call is TRBV11-1, the J call TRBJ2-1, with 10 bases matching TRBD2. Germline V gene sequence: CDR1 SGHAT, CDR2 FQDESV (reference sequence). The CDR3 loop spans 19 amino acids. Trimming cost V 3 bases and J 1 base; bases outside gene matches: 12. CDR3 in DNA: TGTGCCAGCAGCTTGGTTCCCGGGACTAGCGCCTATTCCTACAATGAGCAGTTCTTC. It is translated as CASSLVPGTSAYSYNEQFF.

The chain uses TRBV6-5 and TRBJ2-1; 11 positions agree with TRBD2. This CDR3 has 16 amino acids. V shed 2 bases and J 7 bases; nucleotides not matched to a gene: 7. Germline CDR1 reads MNHEY; CDR2 reads SVGAGI. DNA of the CDR3: TGTGCCAGCAGTTACACCCTACTAGCGGGGGTTAATGAGCAGTTCTTC. Translating it yields CASSYTLLAGVNEQFF.

The CDR3 coding sequence is TGTGCCAGCAGCCCCTTCAGGGGCGGTGGCCGCGGGGCCAACGTCCTGACTTTC. Amino acids: CASSPFRGGGRGANVLTF. The chain recombines TRBV5-6 with TRBJ2-6; possible D gene TRBD1, 6 bases. The CDR3 extends over 18 amino acids. The V end lost 4 bases, the J end lost 4 bases, and 21 bases lay between the germline ends. Germline assignment: CDR1 SGHDT and CDR2 YYEEEE.

The chain recombines TRBV30 with TRBJ2-7; 7 nucleotides agree with TRBD2. The CDR3 loop spans 11 amino acids. V gave up 3 bases and J gave up 6 bases; unmatched junction bases: 2. Germline-derived CDR1 and CDR2 are GTSNPN and SVGIG (reference sequence). The CDR3 reads CAWRGEGEQYF. The CDR3 DNA reads TGTGCCTGGAGGGGGGAGGGCGAGCAGTACTTC.

The genes are TRBV5-1 and TRBJ2-2; possibly TRBD1 for D (5 bases). The V end was cut by 1 base, the J end by 5 bases, with 12 bases between. CDR1 and CDR2 from the germline V gene are SGHRS and YFSETQ. This CDR3 comprises 15 residues. The CDR3 coding sequence is TGCGCCAGCAGCTTGTCGGACAAGGAGACCGGGGAGCTGTTTTTT. It encodes CASSLSDKETGELFF.

The chain recombines TRBV7-2 with TRBJ1-1, with a weak D call TRBD1 (6 bases). The CDR3 runs to 14 residues. Germline lookup yields CDR1 SGHTA and CDR2 FQGNSA. V lost 5 bases and J lost 4, with 14 bases in between. The CDR3 region is CASSPRGYSTEAFF. Written as DNA, the CDR3 is TGTGCCAGCAGCCCGAGGGGGTATAGCACTGAAGCTTTCTTT.

The V call is TRBV7-2, the J call TRBJ2-1, with TRBD2 matching 7 bases. The CDR3 is 17 amino acids. Per germline, CDR1 SGHTA and CDR2 FQGNSA. V was pared by 7 bases and J by 7 bases, with 19 bases of the junction left unmatched. CDR3 coding DNA: TGTGCCAGCAAGCCGACCCGGGAGGCCGGATCCCGGAATGAGCAGTTCTTC. It codes for CASKPTREAGSRNEQFF.

Points on this clone: The junction differs from germline at one of its ends, possibly a read error. The rearrangement uses TRBV7-7 and TRBJ2-1, with D perhaps matching TRBD2 (6 bases). The CDR3 has 13 amino acids. Per germline, CDR1 SSHAT and CDR2 FNYEAQ (reference sequence). The DNA of the CDR3 is TGTGCTAGCAGCCAGGACTACTACAATGAGCAGTTCTTC. Translated: CASSQDYYNEQFF.

CDR3 region: CASSAGLVTYEQYF. In DNA, the CDR3 is TGTGCCAGCAGCGCCGGACTCGTAACCTACGAGCAGTACTTC. The chain combines TRBV7-2 with TRBJ2-7; D may be TRBD2 (5 bases). V was trimmed by 5 bases and J by 2 bases, leaving 13 bases between them. This CDR3 has 14 amino acids. The germline V gene has CDR1 SGHTA and CDR2 FQGNSA.

This clone showed up just once. This chain joins TRBV6-1 and TRBJ2-7; 8 bases match TRBD1. V was clipped by 6 bases and J by 2 bases; unmatched bases: 6. This CDR3 has 14 residues. Looked up from germline, CDR1 is MNHNS and CDR2 is SASEGT. For the CDR3, the DNA is TGTGCCAGCAGGGCCGGGACAGGAACCTACGAGCAGTACTTC. Translated: CASRAGTGTYEQYF.